Shown below are 32 T cell receptor beta chains from a single sample sequenced in a study of OX40 agonist ivuxolimab in advanced cancers. The method was immunoSEQ multiplex PCR; TCRdb's version includes in-frame clones alone and lacks a portion of them. The data show under 20,000 clones, with 78% seen just once and 25% to 35% held by the top ten. Sample: CD4+ or CD8+ T cells sorted from blood, taken in a trial of the OX40 agonist ivuxolimab. The receptors shown here come from an adult with an advanced solid tumor such as melanoma, head and neck, liver or kidney cancer.

The rearrangement links TRBV5-1 to TRBJ2-3, with TRBD2 identical over 11 bases. The V and J ends lost 0 bases and 5 bases, in that order; junction bases with no gene match: 8. Germline-derived CDR1 and CDR2 are SGHRS and YFSETQ. The CDR3 has 17 amino acids. The CDR3 region is CASSLDLAGGPLDTQYF. The CDR3 DNA reads as TGCGCCAGCAGCTTGGATTTAGCGGGGGGGCCGTTAGATACGCAGTATTTT.

The chain is built from TRBV30 and TRBJ2-7; D uncertain. The CDR3 totals 14 residues. V gave up 0 bases and J gave up 5 bases, with 14 bases separating them. CDR1 and CDR2 from the germline V gene are GTSNPN and SVGIG (reference sequence). The CDR3 loop reads CAWSVLGTLDEQYF. Here the CDR3 DNA reads TGTGCCTGGAGTGTCTTGGGTACCCTCGACGAGCAGTACTTC.

The chain uses TRBV11-2 and TRBJ2-1; 14 bases align to TRBD2. Germline assignment: CDR1 SGHAT and CDR2 FQNNGV. The CDR3 length is 14 residues. After removal of 3 bases from V and 10 bases from J, the junction contained 2 bases not matched to a gene. DNA for the CDR3: TGTGCCAGCAGCTTCGGGACTAGCGGGAGAGAGCAGTTCTTC. Its translation: CASSFGTSGREQFF.

This sequence joins TRBV27 and TRBJ2-1; TRBD2 might be the D (6 bases). V was cut by 2 bases and J by 4 bases, with 12 bases left in between. Germline V gene lookup returns CDR1 MNHEY and CDR2 SMNVEV (reference sequence). This CDR3 has 15 amino acids. In nucleotides, the CDR3 is TGTGCCAGCAGTTTAACAGCTAGCGCGTACAATGAGCAGTTCTTC. It translates to CASSLTASAYNEQFF.

The rearrangement joins TRBV9 to TRBJ1-2; maybe TRBD1 (5 bases). V lost 3 bases, J lost 8 bases, and 20 bases lay in between. Germline V gene lookup returns CDR1 SGDLS and CDR2 YYNGEE. The CDR3 is made up of 15 amino acids. The CDR3 bases are TGTGCCAGCAGCGCGGACTCCTTGGGGGTAGTCGGCTACACCTTC. The encoded protein is CASSADSLGVVGYTF.

J is TRBJ1-5 and V is TRBV19, with TRBD1 identical over 7 bases. CDR3 length: 17 residues. Germline CDR1 reads LNHDA; CDR2 reads SQIVND (reference sequence). The trim removed 3 bases at V and 3 bases at J, leaving 11 bases unmatched. DNA for the CDR3: TGTGCCAGTAGTATCATAGGGGGCGGTTTCTACAATCAGCCCCAGCATTTT. Amino acids: CASSIIGGGFYNQPQHF.

The chain uses TRBV4-1 and TRBJ1-5; maybe TRBD1 (5 bases). The CDR3 contains 17 residues. Germline-derived CDR1 and CDR2 are MGHRA and YSYEKL. Trimming left V 0 bases short and J 2 bases short, with 14 bases between. DNA for the CDR3: TGCGCCAGCAGCCAAGATGATACGGGGGAGGGCAATCAGCCCCAGCATTTT. Amino acids: CASSQDDTGEGNQPQHF.

The chain joins TRBV5-1 to TRBJ1-1; a weak D match, TRBD1 (6 bases). The V and J ends lost 1 base and 7 bases respectively, with 17 bases between them. Germline CDR1 reads SGHRS; CDR2 reads YFSETQ. The CDR3 runs to 15 residues. Here the CDR3 DNA reads TGCGCCAGCAGCTTGAGACAGGCCGGAACTCTTGAAGCTTTCTTT. Amino acids: CASSLRQAGTLEAFF. Filled out from reference TRBV5-1 and TRBJ1-1, the complete variable domain reads KAGVTQTPRYLIKTRGQQVTLSCSPISGHRSVSWYQQTPGQGLQFLFEYFSETQRNKGNFPGRFSGRQFSNSRSEMNVSTLELGDSALYLCASSLRQAGTLEAFFGQGTRLTVV.

The chain couples TRBV27 to TRBJ1-1; no firm D call. V lost 5 bases to trimming and J lost 5 bases, with 12 bases between them. CDR1 is MNHEY and CDR2 is SMNVEV in the germline V gene (reference sequence). The CDR3 contains 13 residues. In DNA, the CDR3 is TGTGCCAGCAGTGCGGACGTGGAGACTGAAGCTTTCTTT. Translating gives CASSADVETEAFF.

The chain uses TRBV5-6 and TRBJ2-1, with TRBD2 matching 10 bases. CDR1 and CDR2 from the germline V gene are SGHDT and YYEEEE. The CDR3 totals 14 residues. With 2 bases clipped from V and 9 bases from J, the junction kept 5 bases outside the gene matches. This chain's CDR3 is CASSFGTSDREQFF. The CDR3 DNA follows: TGTGCCAGCAGCTTCGGGACTAGCGATCGTGAGCAGTTCTTC.

This clone was detected only a few times. This sequence joins TRBV7-9 and TRBJ2-1; TRBD2 aligns across 11 bases. V lost 7 bases and J lost 6; bases outside the gene matches: 11. Germline assignment: CDR1 SEHNR and CDR2 FQNEAQ (reference sequence). This CDR3 is built from 16 residues. The CDR3 nucleotides are TGTGCCAGCACGACTAGCGGGGTCCTCCTTGGCAATGAGCAGTTCTTC. It encodes CASTTSGVLLGNEQFF.

V usage is TRBV19 and J usage is TRBJ1-3; D unresolved. The germline gives CDR1 LNHDA, CDR2 SQIVND (reference sequence). Trimming took off 0 bases at V and 0 bases at J, with 12 bases between the two ends. The CDR3 runs to 17 residues. CDR3 region: CASSIDFGALSGNTIYF. The CDR3 DNA follows: TGTGCCAGTAGTATAGATTTCGGAGCACTCTCTGGAAACACCATATATTTT.

On this clone itself: The sample holds other DNA sequences that translate to the same CDR3. V usage is TRBV9 and J usage is TRBJ2-7; the D gene is possibly TRBD2 (6 bases). V lost 2 bases and J lost 0, with 6 bases in between. CDR3 size: 13 residues. The germline gives CDR1 SGDLS, CDR2 YYNGEE. The CDR3 nucleotides are TGTGCCAGCAGCGTCGGGAGCTCCTACGAGCAGTACTTC. It is translated as CASSVGSSYEQYF. The full variable domain, completed using reference TRBV9 and TRBJ2-7, is DSGVTQTPKHLITATGQRVTLRCSPRSGDLSVYWYQQSLDQGLQFLIQYYNGEERAKGNILERFSAQQFPDLHSELNLSSLELGDSALYFCASSVGSSYEQYFGPGTRLTVT.

The chain combines TRBV7-9 with TRBJ2-7; 8 bases are shared with TRBD1. Germline CDR1 is SEHNR and CDR2 is FQNEAQ (reference sequence). CDR3 length: 14 residues. The V segment lost 5 bases and the J segment 3 bases; nucleotides outside the gene matches: 6. The CDR3 DNA reads TGTGCCAGCAGCCCTCGGACAGGGAACTACGAGCAGTACTTC. The encoded protein is CASSPRTGNYEQYF.

CDR3: CASSVGLAGPEQYF. CDR3 in DNA: TGTGCCAGCAGCGTCGGACTAGCGGGTCCCGAGCAGTACTTC. The chain is built from TRBV9 and TRBJ2-7; 11 bases agree with TRBD2. Trimming removed 2 bases from V and 6 bases from J; junction bases left unmatched: 4. The CDR3 has 14 amino acids. Germline V gene lookup returns CDR1 SGDLS and CDR2 YYNGEE. Based on the CDR3 plus reference TRBV9 and TRBJ2-7, the full variable domain is DSGVTQTPKHLITATGQRVTLRCSPRSGDLSVYWYQQSLDQGLQFLIQYYNGEERAKGNILERFSAQQFPDLHSELNLSSLELGDSALYFCASSVGLAGPEQYFGPGTRLTVT.

In the case of this clone: One end of the junction does not line up with germline, which may come from a read error. V usage is TRBV6-6 and J usage is TRBJ2-5; no clear D gene. CDR3 length: 15 amino acids. CDR1 is MNHNY, CDR2 SVGAGI, per germline (reference sequence). Here the CDR3 reads CAGSYSMYSEETQYF. CDR3 sequence (DNA): TGTGCCGGCAGTTACTCGATGTATTCAGAAGAGACCCAGTACTTC.

The chain has TRBV9 and TRBJ2-3; D is undetermined. V lost 0 bases and J 2 bases, leaving 4 bases between the germline ends. The CDR3 is 13 residues long. Looked up from germline, CDR1 is SGDLS and CDR2 is YYNGEE. The CDR3 coding sequence is TGTGCCAGCAGCGTAGTGTACACAGATACGCAGTATTTT. Translation: CASSVVYTDTQYF.

V usage is TRBV7-9 and J usage is TRBJ2-7; D is ambiguous. Germline V gene sequence: CDR1 SEHNR, CDR2 FQNEAQ (reference sequence). CDR3 length equals 13 residues. Trimming left V 2 bases short and J 1 base short, with 6 bases between. CDR3 nucleotide sequence: TGTGCCAGCAGCTTATTTCCGTCCTACGAGCAGTACTTC. This encodes CASSLFPSYEQYF.

This rearrangement joins TRBV27 to TRBJ2-1; D is unclear. CDR3 length: 14 residues. CDR1 and CDR2 (germline): MNHEY, SMNVEV (reference sequence). The germline V and J ends were trimmed by 5 bases and 6 bases, with 14 bases remaining between them. DNA of the CDR3: TGTGCCAGCAGTGAATCCGTCCCTGGCAATGAGCAGTTCTTC. The encoded protein is CASSESVPGNEQFF.

The chain uses TRBV5-1 and TRBJ2-1; D may be TRBD2 (7 bases). Germline V gene lookup returns CDR1 SGHRS and CDR2 YFSETQ. The CDR3 has 16 residues. V lost 4 bases, J lost 6 bases, and 20 bases lay in between. The chain's CDR3 is CASSTDRGALLNEQFF. In nucleotides, the CDR3 is TGCGCCAGCAGCACTGACCGGGGGGCCTTGCTCAATGAGCAGTTCTTC.

The V gene is TRBV4-2, the J gene TRBJ1-2; weak D call: TRBD1 (5 bases). V dropped 3 bases and J dropped 8 bases, with 22 bases sitting between them. From germline, CDR1 is LGHNA and CDR2 YNFKEQ. The CDR3 length is 16 residues. Here the CDR3 DNA reads TGTGCCAGCAGCCACTCAGTTACGGGGCCTCTGGAGGGCTACACCTTC. Its protein product is CASSHSVTGPLEGYTF.

V gene TRBV16 combines with J gene TRBJ1-1; no definite D call. V was trimmed by 2 bases and J by 1 base, leaving 8 bases between them. The CDR3 totals 14 residues. Germline assignment: CDR1 KGHSY and CDR2 FQNENV. This CDR3 reads CASSQMGENTEAFF. DNA for the CDR3: TGTGCCAGCAGCCAAATGGGAGAGAACACTGAAGCTTTCTTT.

The V and J genes are TRBV30 and TRBJ2-3; D gene uncertain. CDR1 is GTSNPN, CDR2 SVGIG, per germline (reference sequence). The CDR3 extends over 15 amino acids. Trimming removed 3 bases at V and 3 bases at J, with 16 bases between. CDR3 nucleotides: TGTGCCTGGAGGTCCCCAGGAGCGCGAACAGATACGCAGTATTTT. It codes for CAWRSPGARTDTQYF.

The genes are TRBV10-2 and TRBJ2-7, with TRBD2 as a possible D gene (7 bases). CDR1 is WSHSY and CDR2 is SAAADI in the germline V gene. This CDR3 comprises 21 residues. Trimming left V 4 bases short and J 0 bases short, with 31 bases between. In DNA form, the CDR3 reads TGCGCCAGCAGTGGGCTATCCGGAATCGGGCGGGGGCCCCCCAGCTCCTACGAGCAGTACTTC. It specifies CASSGLSGIGRGPPSSYEQYF.

The J gene is TRBJ2-7, the V gene TRBV27; D gene uncertain. This CDR3 has 14 residues. CDR1 and CDR2 (germline): MNHEY, SMNVEV (reference sequence). V lost 2 bases and J lost 2, with 10 bases in between. The CDR3 coding sequence is TGTGCCAGCAGTTTAAGGCAGGACGCCTACGAGCAGTACTTC. Its translation is CASSLRQDAYEQYF.

The chain couples TRBV11-3 to TRBJ2-7, with D possibly TRBD1 on 5 matching bases. V gave up 5 bases and J gave up 0 bases, with 11 bases separating them. CDR3 length: 14 residues. The germline V gene has CDR1 SGHNT and CDR2 YENEEA. The CDR3 reads CASSPRESSYEQYF. The DNA for the CDR3 is TGTGCCAGCAGCCCCAGGGAAAGCTCCTACGAGCAGTACTTC.

V and J are TRBV27 and TRBJ1-5; D not resolved. The CDR3 covers 15 residues. Trimming left V 5 bases short and J 3 bases short, with 14 bases between. CDR1 and CDR2 (germline): MNHEY, SMNVEV (reference sequence). The CDR3 here is CASSLQGGINQPQHF. CDR3 sequence (DNA): TGTGCCAGCAGTCTGCAAGGCGGAATCAATCAGCCCCAGCATTTT.

CDR3 sequence reads: CASGFGTGAYNEQFF. CDR3 bases: TGTGCTAGTGGTTTCGGGACAGGGGCATACAATGAGCAGTTCTTC. The rearrangement uses TRBV12-5 and TRBJ2-1; 10 bases agree with TRBD1. The V gene end was trimmed by 3 bases and the J gene end by 4 bases; junction bases not matched to a gene: 3. The CDR3 sequence is 15 residues long. Per germline, CDR1 LGHNT and CDR2 FRNRAP.

This chain uses TRBV14 with TRBJ2-3; 7 bases are shared with TRBD2. The length of the CDR3 is 14 residues. V trimming: 5 bases; J trimming: 4 bases; junction bases outside the gene matches: 6. Germline CDR1 SGHDN, CDR2 FVKESK. The chain's CDR3 is CASSYAGEADTQYF. In nucleotides, the CDR3 is TGTGCCAGCAGCTACGCGGGGGAAGCAGATACGCAGTATTTT.

The chain combines TRBV5-4 with TRBJ1-4; 10 nucleotides agree with TRBD1. The CDR3 covers 15 residues. V was pared by 4 bases and J by 9 bases, with 9 bases of the junction left unmatched. CDR1 is SGHNT and CDR2 is YYREEE in the germline V gene (reference sequence). The CDR3 DNA follows: TGTGCCAGCAGCCTGGAAGGGACAGGGGTGAAAAAACTGTTTTTT. It yields the protein CASSLEGTGVKKLFF. The full variable domain, its missing parts supplied by reference TRBV5-4 and TRBJ1-4, is ETGVTQSPTHLIKTRGQQVTLRCSSQSGHNTVSWYQQALGQGPQFIFQYYREEENGRGNFPPRFSGLQFPNYSSELNVNALELDDSALYLCASSLEGTGVKKLFFGSGTQLSVL.

This chain uses TRBV2 with TRBJ2-7, with 10 nucleotides matching TRBD1. V dropped 3 bases and J dropped 5; count of bases not matched to a gene: 7. CDR1 is SNHLY and CDR2 is FYNNEI in the germline V gene. The CDR3 is 15 amino acids. The CDR3 nucleotides are TGTGCCAGCAGTGAGGAAATGGACAGGGGGGACGAGCAGTACTTC. It encodes CASSEEMDRGDEQYF.

V and J are TRBV5-6 and TRBJ1-1, with 8 bases aligning to TRBD1. The junction had 11 bases not matched to a gene; V was cut back by 10 bases and J by 6 bases. Per the germline V gene, CDR1 is SGHDT and CDR2 is YYEEEE. The CDR3 is 13 amino acids. CDR3 sequence (DNA): TGTGCCGGGGGACAGGCCCGGGTCCCTGAAGCTTTCTTT. Protein sequence: CAGGQARVPEAFF.